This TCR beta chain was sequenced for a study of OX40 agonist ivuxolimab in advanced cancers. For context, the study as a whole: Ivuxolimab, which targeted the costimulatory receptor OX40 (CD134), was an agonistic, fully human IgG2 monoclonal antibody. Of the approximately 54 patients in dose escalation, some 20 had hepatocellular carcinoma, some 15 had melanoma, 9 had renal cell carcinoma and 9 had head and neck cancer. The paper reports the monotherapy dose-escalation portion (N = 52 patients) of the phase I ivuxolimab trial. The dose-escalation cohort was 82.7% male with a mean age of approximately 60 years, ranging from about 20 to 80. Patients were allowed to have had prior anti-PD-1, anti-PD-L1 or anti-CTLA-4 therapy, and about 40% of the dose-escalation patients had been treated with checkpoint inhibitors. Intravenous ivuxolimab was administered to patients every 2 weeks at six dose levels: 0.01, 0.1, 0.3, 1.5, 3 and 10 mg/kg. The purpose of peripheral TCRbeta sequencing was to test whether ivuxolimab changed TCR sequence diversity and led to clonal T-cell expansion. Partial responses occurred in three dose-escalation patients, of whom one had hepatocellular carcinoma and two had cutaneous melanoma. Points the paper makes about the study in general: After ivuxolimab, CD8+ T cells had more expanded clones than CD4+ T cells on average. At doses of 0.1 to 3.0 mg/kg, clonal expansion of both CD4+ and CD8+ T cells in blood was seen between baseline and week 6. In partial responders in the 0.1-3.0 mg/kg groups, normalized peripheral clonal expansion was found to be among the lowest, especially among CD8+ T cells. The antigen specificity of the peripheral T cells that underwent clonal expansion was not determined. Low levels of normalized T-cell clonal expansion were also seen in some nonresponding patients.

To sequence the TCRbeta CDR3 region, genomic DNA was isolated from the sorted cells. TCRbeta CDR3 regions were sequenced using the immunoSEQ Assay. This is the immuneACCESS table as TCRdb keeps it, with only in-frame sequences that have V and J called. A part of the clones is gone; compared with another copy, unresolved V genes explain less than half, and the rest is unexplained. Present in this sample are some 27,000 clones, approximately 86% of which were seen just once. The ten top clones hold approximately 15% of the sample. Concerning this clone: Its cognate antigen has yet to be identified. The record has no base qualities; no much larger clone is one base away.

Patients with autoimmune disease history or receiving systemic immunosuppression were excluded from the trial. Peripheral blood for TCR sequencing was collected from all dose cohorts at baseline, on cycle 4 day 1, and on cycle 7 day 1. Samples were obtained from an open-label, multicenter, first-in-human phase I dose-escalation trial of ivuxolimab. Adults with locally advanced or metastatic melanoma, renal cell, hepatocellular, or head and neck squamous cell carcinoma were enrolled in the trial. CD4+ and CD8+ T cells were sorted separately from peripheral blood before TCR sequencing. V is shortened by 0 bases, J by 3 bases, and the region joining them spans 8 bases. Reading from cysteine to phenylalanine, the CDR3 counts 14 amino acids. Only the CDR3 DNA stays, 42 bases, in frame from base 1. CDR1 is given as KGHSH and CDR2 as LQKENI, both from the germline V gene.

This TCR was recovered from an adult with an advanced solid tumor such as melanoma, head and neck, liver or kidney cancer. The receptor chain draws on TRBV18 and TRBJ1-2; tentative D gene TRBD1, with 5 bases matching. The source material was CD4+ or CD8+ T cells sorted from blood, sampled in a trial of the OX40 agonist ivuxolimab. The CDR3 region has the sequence CASSPPAGYYGYTF. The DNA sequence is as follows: TGTGCCAGCTCACCACCGGCAGGGTACTATGGCTACACCTTC.